This section outlines one TCR beta chain sequence together with its context. As yet, its antigen is unknown. This record comes from a study of T cell repertoires in cytomegalovirus infection. The overall study: Epitope selection comprised recently identified HLA-C-restricted CMV epitopes and well-studied HLA-B-restricted CMV epitopes. Public TCR beta signatures marked donors with CMV infection and the matching HLA.

Findings of the study overall: In two of eight donors, the top clonotype was HLA-C-restricted CMV-specific.

TCRdb reprocessed the reads via MiXCR and lists one record per CDR3 protein. Of some 920,000 distinct CDR3 sequences in the sample, approximately 31% were seen once. The germline V and J ends were trimmed by 1 base and 5 bases, with 12 bases remaining between them. Germline V gene data show CDR1 as SGHTA and CDR2 as FQGNSA. This CDR3 has 15 amino acids. This TCR derives from a human donor in good health (CMV status not recorded). Some clones in this sample may be carry-over from other donors' samples. The specimen was cultured CD8+ T cells from PBMCs, collected from culture after CMV antigen stimulation. The chain joins TRBV7-2 to TRBJ2-1; the D is unclear. The CDR3 sequence is CASSLEYRSDNEQFF. The DNA of the CDR3 is TGTGCCAGCAGCTTAGAGTACCGATCTGACAATGAGCAGTTCTTC. Filled out from reference TRBV7-2 and TRBJ2-1, the complete variable domain reads GAGVSQSPSNKVTEKGKDVELRCDPISGHTALYWYRQSLGQGLEFLIYFQGNSAPDKSGLPSDRFSAERTGGSVSTLTIQRTQQEDSAVYLCASSLEYRSDNEQFFGPGTRLTVL.